These T cell receptor beta chains were read from a single sample in a study of beta chain features in type 1 diabetes. Sequenced by immunoSEQ multiplex PCR; TCRdb stores in-frame clones only, minus some. Of 350,000 to 450,000 clones in the sample, about 14% were seen once. What was sequenced was naive CD4+ T cells from blood. All receptors come from a man aged 25-45 years in good health. CDR3s include the opening cysteine and the closing phenylalanine or tryptophan. The D gene is left open where the match is weak. Only part of the rows carry a size: once, few, many, or a class if the clone is expanded.

D: -; V: TRBV23-1; size: -; J: TRBJ1-3; DNA: TGCGCCAGCATCACTCAGGGAAACACCATATATTTT; CDR3: CASITQGNTIYF
D: -; V: TRBV7-2; size: -; J: TRBJ2-4; DNA: TGTGCCAGCAGCTTAGGTCTTAGCGTAGCCAAAAACATTCAGTACTTC; CDR3: CASSLGLSVAKNIQYF
D: TRBD1; V: TRBV18; size: -; J: TRBJ2-4; DNA: TGTGCCAGCTCAGGACAGGGAAACGGAATTCAGTACTTC; CDR3: CASSGQGNGIQYF
D: -; V: TRBV10-3; size: -; J: TRBJ1-5; DNA: TGTGCCATCAGTGAAGGGCGGGAAAATCAGCCCCAGCATTTT; CDR3: CAISEGRENQPQHF
D: TRBD2; V: TRBV7-9; size: few; J: TRBJ2-3; DNA: TGTGCCAGCAGCTCTTTAGCGGGGGGGCCAACAGATACGCAGTATTTT; CDR3: CASSSLAGGPTDTQYF
D: TRBD2; V: TRBV27; size: -; J: TRBJ2-5; DNA: TGTGCCAGCAGTGCGACTAGCGGGAAAGAGACCCAGTACTTC; CDR3: CASSATSGKETQYF
D: -; V: TRBV28; size: few; J: TRBJ1-1; DNA: TGTGCCAGCAGTTTCCCTGCGACTATGAACACTGAAGCTTTCTTT; CDR3: CASSFPATMNTEAFF
D: -; V: TRBV6-6; size: -; J: TRBJ2-5; DNA: TGTGCCAGCAGTTACCGTATGTACCAAGAGACCCAGTACTTC; CDR3: CASSYRMYQETQYF
D: TRBD1; V: TRBV6-6; size: -; J: TRBJ1-2; DNA: TGTGCCAGCAGTAGGACAGGGGACTATGGCTACACCTTC; CDR3: CASSRTGDYGYTF
D: -; V: TRBV6-1; size: -; J: TRBJ1-2; DNA: TGTGCCAGCAATATAGGACCCAACCATGGCTACACCTTC; CDR3: CASNIGPNHGYTF
D: -; V: TRBV6-6; size: few; J: TRBJ2-1; DNA: TGTGCCAGCAGTGGGTCGACTACATACAATGAGCAGTTCTTC; CDR3: CASSGSTTYNEQFF
D: -; V: TRBV5-4; size: -; J: TRBJ1-1; DNA: TGTGCCAGCAGCTCCACAGGGTTCACTGAAGCTTTCTTT; CDR3: CASSSTGFTEAFF
D: -; V: TRBV30; size: few; J: TRBJ1-1; DNA: TGTGCCTGGAGTGTACAGGGCCAGATCAAAAGCACTGAAGCTTTCTTT; CDR3: CAWSVQGQIKSTEAFF
D: -; V: TRBV7-9; size: few; J: TRBJ2-5; DNA: TGTGCCAGCAGCGACCAGACAGGAAGGGAGACCCAGTACTTC; CDR3: CASSDQTGRETQYF
D: -; V: TRBV7-9; size: few; J: TRBJ2-5; DNA: TGTGCCAGCAGCTTATTTGGACAGATCCAAGAGACCCAGTACTTC; CDR3: CASSLFGQIQETQYF
D: TRBD2; V: TRBV13; size: -; J: TRBJ2-1; DNA: TGTGCCAGCAGCGAGAGGGCGGCTAGCGGGGATATTTACAATGAGCAGTTCTTC; CDR3: CASSERAASGDIYNEQFF
D: -; V: TRBV7-6; size: -; J: TRBJ2-5; DNA: TGTGCCAGCATGGATCAAGAGACCCAGTACTTC; CDR3: CASMDQETQYF
D: -; V: TRBV18; size: few; J: TRBJ1-1; DNA: TGTGCCAGCTCACCACCGAGGAACAAGATCACTGAAGCTTTCTTT; CDR3: CASSPPRNKITEAFF
D: -; V: TRBV9; size: -; J: TRBJ2-1; DNA: TGTGCCAGCAGCGTAGAGAGGTCCTACAATGAGCAGTTCTTC; CDR3: CASSVERSYNEQFF
D: TRBD2; V: TRBV4-1; size: -; J: TRBJ2-7; DNA: TGCGCCAGCAGCCAAGGAGAGCGGGGCGCTCTTAGACTCTCCTCCTACGAGCAGTACTTC; CDR3: CASSQGERGALRLSSYEQYF
D: -; V: TRBV29-1; size: few; J: TRBJ2-5; DNA: TGCAGCGCGATACTACGACCGGGAGAGACCCAGTACTTC; CDR3: CSAILRPGETQYF
D: TRBD1; V: TRBV5-1; size: -; J: TRBJ2-3; DNA: TGCGCCAGCAGCCCCACAGGGGATCGCACAGATACGCAGTATTTT; CDR3: CASSPTGDRTDTQYF
D: TRBD2; V: TRBV30; size: few; J: TRBJ2-5; DNA: TGTGCCTGGAAGAGCAGCCCACTAGCGGGCAGCCAAGAGACCCAGTACTTC; CDR3: CAWKSSPLAGSQETQYF
D: TRBD1; V: TRBV5-1; size: few; J: TRBJ1-1; DNA: TGCGCCAGCAGCTTGGGACAGGGGCGGACTGAAGCTTTCTTT; CDR3: CASSLGQGRTEAFF
D: TRBD1; V: TRBV19; size: few; J: TRBJ2-3; DNA: TGTGCCAACCCTAGGGGGACAGGGGTTGCAGATACGCAGTATTTT; CDR3: CANPRGTGVADTQYF
D: -; V: TRBV29-1; size: -; J: TRBJ1-1; DNA: TGCAGCGGGGGTGGGGTTTCGACTGAAGCTTTCTTT; CDR3: CSGGGVSTEAFF
D: -; V: TRBV7-9; size: few; J: TRBJ2-5; DNA: TGTGCCAGCAGCTTAGCAGGCTTCGCTCAAGAGACCCAGTACTTC; CDR3: CASSLAGFAQETQYF
D: -; V: TRBV7-9; size: few; J: TRBJ2-2; DNA: TGTGCCAGCAGCTTAGCAGGGAACACCGGGGAGCTGTTTTTT; CDR3: CASSLAGNTGELFF
D: -; V: TRBV25-1; size: few; J: TRBJ2-5; DNA: TGTGCCAGCAGTGAATATATAGGGGTGGAGACCCAGTACTTC; CDR3: CASSEYIGVETQYF
D: TRBD2; V: TRBV9; size: few; J: TRBJ2-1; DNA: TGTGCCAGCAGCGCCGAGGCGGTAGCGGGATACAATGAGCAGTTCTTC; CDR3: CASSAEAVAGYNEQFF
D: -; V: TRBV29-1; size: few; J: TRBJ1-1; DNA: TGCAGCGTTGAAGAGGCTGTGAACACTGAAGCTTTCTTT; CDR3: CSVEEAVNTEAFF
D: -; V: TRBV5-1; size: few; J: TRBJ1-2; DNA: TGCGCCAGCAGCTTGGACGGGGATTATGGCTACACCTTC; CDR3: CASSLDGDYGYTF
D: -; V: TRBV4-2; size: -; J: TRBJ2-5; DNA: TGTGCCAGCAGCCAAGAACCAGTCAATCGGGAGACCCAGTACTTC; CDR3: CASSQEPVNRETQYF
D: TRBD2; V: TRBV2; size: -; J: TRBJ2-2; DNA: TGTGCCAGCAGTGACATAGCGGGGCTGAACACCGGGGAGCTGTTTTTT; CDR3: CASSDIAGLNTGELFF
D: TRBD1; V: TRBV30; size: few; J: TRBJ1-4; DNA: TGTGCCTGGTTACAGGGGCAAAACCCTAATGAAAAACTGTTTTTT; CDR3: CAWLQGQNPNEKLFF
D: -; V: TRBV29-1; size: -; J: TRBJ1-1; DNA: TGCAGCGTCCGCCCAGGGGTCGGCACTGAAGCTTTCTTT; CDR3: CSVRPGVGTEAFF
D: TRBD2; V: TRBV30; size: few; J: TRBJ2-3; DNA: TGTGCCTGGAGCCGGGTCGCGGCTAGCGGATTCACAGATACGCAGTATTTT; CDR3: CAWSRVAASGFTDTQYF